These T cell receptor beta chains were read from a single sample in a study of PD-L1 blockade in urothelial cancer. TCRdb keeps only in-frame clones here, not all; method: immunoSEQ multiplex PCR. The table lists about 84,000 clones, approximately 90% of them singletons, with approximately 10% in the top ten. Material: PBMCs, obtained around atezolizumab (anti-PD-L1) treatment. Receptors were obtained from a man in his sixties with urothelial cancer. CDR3s include the opening cysteine and the closing phenylalanine or tryptophan. D genes are given only for firm matches. Size values are once, few and many counts, or a class for expanded clones, and some rows have none.

v_call	clone_size	d_call	j_call	cdr3_nt	cdr3_aa
TRBV14	.	.	TRBJ1-2	TGTGCCAGCAGCCTCGACAGACTCTATGGCTACACCTTC	CASSLDRLYGYTF
TRBV2	once	.	TRBJ2-7	TGTGCCAGCAGTCTTGGGACTGGAGACAGCTCCTACGAGCAGTACTTC	CASSLGTGDSSYEQYF
TRBV30	.	TRBD1	TRBJ2-2	TGTGCCTGGAGGGGACAGGGGGCAGCCGGGGAGCTGTTTTTT	CAWRGQGAAGELFF
TRBV18	few	.	TRBJ1-1	TGTGCCAGCTCACCTAACTTGGACAACCAAGCTTTCTTT	CASSPNLDNQAFF
TRBV7-2	.	.	TRBJ1-4	TGTGCCACCCTGGACAGAAATAATGAAAAACTGTTTTTT	CATLDRNNEKLFF
TRBV27	.	.	TRBJ2-3	TGTGCCAGCAGTCCAAGCACAGATACGCAGTATTTT	CASSPSTDTQYF
TRBV27	.	TRBD1	TRBJ1-5	TGTGCCAGCAGTTTATCGGGGGGACAGCGGAATCAGCCCCAGCATTTT	CASSLSGGQRNQPQHF
TRBV7-2	.	.	TRBJ1-2	TGTGCCAGCAGTACATCTTGGGAGGGGGGGGCCGGTGGCTACACCTTC	CASSTSWEGGAGGYTF
TRBV7-9	.	.	TRBJ2-7	TGTGCCAGCAGCTTAGTGGGCGCCTCCTACGAGCAGTACTTC	CASSLVGASYEQYF
TRBV9	.	TRBD2	TRBJ2-1	TGTGCCAGCAGCGTAGATGGCGGGAGCTCCTACAATGAGCAGTTCTTC	CASSVDGGSSYNEQFF
TRBV6-6	.	TRBD1	TRBJ1-6	TGTGCCAGCAGTTACCACCAGGGGGTCGGTTCACCCCTCCACTTT	CASSYHQGVGSPLHF
TRBV10-1	.	.	TRBJ1-2	TGCGCCAGCAGTGAAGACCCAGGGTATGGCTACACCTTC	CASSEDPGYGYTF
TRBV7-9	.	TRBD1	TRBJ2-5	TGTGCCAGCAGTGGACAGGGAGCCGAGACCCAGTACTTC	CASSGQGAETQYF
TRBV6-5	.	.	TRBJ2-3	TGTGCCAGCAGTTACCTGGGGGGAAGCACAGATACGCAGTATTTT	CASSYLGGSTDTQYF
TRBV4-2	.	.	TRBJ1-1	TGTGCCAGCAGCCAAGCTGCAGTCGCGAGGTGGTTCTTT	CASSQAAVARWFF
TRBV6-1	.	TRBD1	TRBJ2-2	TGTGCCAGTGGACAGGGTTTGACCGGGGAGCTGTTTTTT	CASGQGLTGELFF
TRBV29-1	.	TRBD1	TRBJ2-7	TGCAGCGTTAAAATGGACAGGTCCTACGAGCAGTACTTC	CSVKMDRSYEQYF
TRBV4-3	.	.	TRBJ2-5	TGCGCCAGCAGCCGGTACAGGTCCCCCGCAGAGACCCAGTACTTC	CASSRYRSPAETQYF
TRBV7-9	.	.	TRBJ2-1	TGTGCCAGCAGCTTAGAAGTTAGTCGGAATGAGCAGTTCTTC	CASSLEVSRNEQFF
TRBV2	.	.	TRBJ2-3	TGTGCCAGCAGTGGGGTCGGGGGTGGCACAGATACGCAGTATTTT	CASSGVGGGTDTQYF
TRBV5-1	.	.	TRBJ2-6	TGCGCCAGCAGCCTTTACTCTGGGGCCAACGTCCTGACTTTC	CASSLYSGANVLTF
TRBV28	.	.	TRBJ1-3	TGTGCCAGCAGTTTATCTCCTCGAAACACCATATATTTT	CASSLSPRNTIYF
TRBV5-1	.	TRBD2	TRBJ2-5	TGCGCCAGCAGCTCGGGACTAGCGGGGAGAGTGGAGACCCAGTACTTC	CASSSGLAGRVETQYF
TRBV28	.	TRBD1	TRBJ1-2	TGTGCCAGCAGTGTACAGGGGGCTGACTATGGCTACACCTTC	CASSVQGADYGYTF
TRBV28	.	.	TRBJ2-3	TGTGCCAGCAGTCCTCCCTCTACAGATACGCAGTATTTT	CASSPPSTDTQYF
TRBV4-2	once	.	TRBJ2-1	TGTGCCAGCAGCCAACTAGCCGACAACTCCTACAATGAGCAGTTCTTC	CASSQLADNSYNEQFF
TRBV6-6	.	TRBD1	TRBJ1-1	TGTGCCAGCAGTTACACGAGGGGGCCTGAAGCTTTCTTT	CASSYTRGPEAFF
TRBV28	.	.	TRBJ1-6	TGTGCCAGCAGTACCTCAGGGGAGAATTCACCCCTCCACTTT	CASSTSGENSPLHF
TRBV2	.	TRBD2	TRBJ2-1	TGTGCCAGCAGGCGACTAGCGGGACCTTTAGGTGAGCAGTTCTTC	CASRRLAGPLGEQFF
TRBV18	.	.	TRBJ2-1	TGTGCCAGCTCCCCCCCCAGGTATGAGCAGTTCTTC	CASSPPRYEQFF
TRBV7-6	once	.	TRBJ2-7	TGTGCCAGCAGCCCCCTCCTCGGGATGGTCCCCTACGAGCAGTACTTC	CASSPLLGMVPYEQYF
TRBV4-3	.	TRBD1	TRBJ1-2	TGCGCCAGCAGCCAAGAGACAGGGGGCTATGGCTACACCTTC	CASSQETGGYGYTF
TRBV6-1	.	.	TRBJ2-5	TGTGCCAGCAGTAAACAGGGTATACAAGAGACCCAGTACTTC	CASSKQGIQETQYF
TRBV21-1	.	.	TRBJ2-7	TGTGCCAGCAGTTTAGGTGCGGGGGGGACAGGGGGCGAGCAGTACTTC	CASSLGAGGTGGEQYF
TRBV29-1	.	TRBD2	TRBJ2-7	TGCAGCGTTGGACTAGCGGGTGGCGAGCAGTACTTC	CSVGLAGGEQYF
TRBV2	few	.	TRBJ1-5	TGTGCCAGCAGGGATCCCAGGGGACACCGAGACAATCAGCCCCAGCATTTT	CASRDPRGHRDNQPQHF
TRBV6-5	.	TRBD1	TRBJ2-7	TGTGCCAGCAGACGGGGACAGGGCTACGAGCAGTACTTC	CASRRGQGYEQYF
TRBV6-1	.	.	TRBJ1-2	TGTGCCAGCAGTGTTTCCGGGGACTATGGCTACACCTTC	CASSVSGDYGYTF
TRBV7-8	.	.	TRBJ2-5	TGTGCCAGCAGCTTAGGACTACAAGAGACCCAGTACTTC	CASSLGLQETQYF
TRBV2	.	TRBD1	TRBJ2-2	TGTGCCAGCAGTGAGACAGGGACGAACACCGGGGAGCTGTTTTTT	CASSETGTNTGELFF
TRBV5-6	.	TRBD1	TRBJ1-2	TGTGCCAGCAGCGGGACAGGTCTTCCTGGCTACACCTTC	CASSGTGLPGYTF
TRBV9	.	.	TRBJ2-1	TGTGCCAGCAGCACCTTATCGGGTTCCTCCTACAATGAGCAGTTCTTC	CASSTLSGSSYNEQFF
TRBV30	.	.	TRBJ2-1	TGTGCCTGGGGTACGGGAAGCTACAATGAGCAGTTCTTC	CAWGTGSYNEQFF
TRBV29-1	few	.	TRBJ2-5	TGCAGCGTTCGCGACCCGGGGGAGACCCAGTACTTC	CSVRDPGETQYF
TRBV29-1	.	.	TRBJ2-3	TGCAGCGTTGAGGCCCACAAAGGGGCTGGGGCAGATACGCAGTATTTT	CSVEAHKGAGADTQYF
TRBV15	.	.	TRBJ2-1	TGTGCCACCAGCAGAGAGAGGAAGGCAGTCAACAATGAGCAGTTCTTC	CATSRERKAVNNEQFF
TRBV18	once	.	TRBJ1-1	TGTGCCAGCTCAACGGACAGTTATGAAGCTTTCTTT	CASSTDSYEAFF
TRBV18	.	.	TRBJ2-5	TGTGCCAGCTCACCGGCACGTTATCCTCAAGAGACCCAGTACTTC	CASSPARYPQETQYF
TRBV10-1	.	TRBD2	TRBJ2-1	TGCGCCAGCAGTAGCGGGGGCCAAATCAATGAGCAGTTCTTC	CASSSGGQINEQFF
TRBV27	.	TRBD2	TRBJ2-7	TGTGCCAGCAGTCCGTATCTCGCGGGAGTAGAGCAGTACTTC	CASSPYLAGVEQYF
TRBV2	.	TRBD2	TRBJ2-5	TGTGCCAGCAGTGGTAGCGGGGTAGAGACCCAGTACTTC	CASSGSGVETQYF
TRBV4-3	.	TRBD2	TRBJ2-3	TGCGCCAGCAGCCAAGATTCCGGTCCAGCGGGGTCGACAGATACGCAGTATTTT	CASSQDSGPAGSTDTQYF
TRBV5-1	.	TRBD1	TRBJ2-5	TGCGCCAGCAGCTTGGGGACAGGGTGGGAGACCCAGTACTTC	CASSLGTGWETQYF
TRBV15	.	.	TRBJ1-3	TGTGCCACCAGCGCTAAACGTCTGGGGACTTACGGAAACACCATATATTTT	CATSAKRLGTYGNTIYF
TRBV21-1	.	.	TRBJ1-5	TGTGCCAGCAGCATACGGGACAGGGGTGACAATAGCAATCAGCCCCAGCATTTT	CASSIRDRGDNSNQPQHF
TRBV18	.	TRBD1	TRBJ2-7	TGTGCCAGCTCACCACCGGAGACAGGGGGCGACTACGAGCAGTACTTC	CASSPPETGGDYEQYF
TRBV4-2	.	.	TRBJ2-1	TGTGCCAGCAGCCAAGATGTAGCGGCCTCCTACAATGAGCAGTTCTTC	CASSQDVAASYNEQFF
TRBV27	.	TRBD1	TRBJ1-6	TGTGCCAGCAGTTCGGCCTCGGGGACAGGGGCTTCACCCCTCCACTTT	CASSSASGTGASPLHF
TRBV7-9	.	.	TRBJ2-3	TGTGCCAGCAGCCCAAAAGCCTGGACAGATACGCAGTATTTT	CASSPKAWTDTQYF
TRBV20-1	.	.	TRBJ2-5	TGCAGTTTAAACCGGCGGGAGACCCAGTACTTC	CSLNRRETQYF